This T cell receptor beta chain derives from a study of blood T cell repertoires in COVID-19. Study overall: Donors in the United States, Italy and Spain gave samples during acute or convalescent COVID-19. Sample material is recorded as cDNA or gDNA derived from T cells, B-cell-depleted T cells, or PBMCs.

Per the authors' pipeline: Reference gene primer amplification gave nucleated cell count estimates. Clones were sequenced by immunoSEQ multiplex PCR, and TCRdb holds only the in-frame ones, with some missing. D and trimming come from the DNA, and the V and J calls and clone size come from that table. The sample includes more than 150,000 clones, approximately 88% of them seen just once. The sample taken for sequencing was peripheral blood. This sequence was found in a man aged 35 to 55 with acute or convalescent COVID-19.

The CDR3 reads CASSQVAAGGGRETQYF. CDR3 nucleotide sequence: TGCGCCAGCAGCCAAGTAGCGGCTGGCGGGGGCCGGGAGACCCAGTACTTC. The rearrangement joins TRBV4-1 to TRBJ2-5; TRBD2 might be the D (7 bases). The CDR3 covers 17 residues. Per germline, CDR1 MGHRA and CDR2 YSYEKL. The ends were cut back, 1 base at V and 5 bases at J, with 20 bases in the middle.